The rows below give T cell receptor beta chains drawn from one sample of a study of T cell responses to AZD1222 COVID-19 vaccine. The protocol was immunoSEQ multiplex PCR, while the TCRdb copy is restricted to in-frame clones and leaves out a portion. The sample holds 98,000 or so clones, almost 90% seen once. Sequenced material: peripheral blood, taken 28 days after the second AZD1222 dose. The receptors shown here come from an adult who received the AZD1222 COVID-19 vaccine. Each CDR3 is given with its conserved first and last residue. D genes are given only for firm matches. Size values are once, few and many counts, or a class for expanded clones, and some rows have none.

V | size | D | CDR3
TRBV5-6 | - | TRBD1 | CASSLVGGASTDTQYF
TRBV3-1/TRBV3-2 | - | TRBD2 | CASSQDSGGRDTGELFF
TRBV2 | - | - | CASSPDSYSNQPQHF
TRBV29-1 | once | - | CSVPISPYEQYF
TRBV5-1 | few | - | CASSPEVRVDSNQPQHF
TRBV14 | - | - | CASSQIGEKLFF
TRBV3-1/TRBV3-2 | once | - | CASSQAQTGGTEAFF
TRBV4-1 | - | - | CASSQEVSRMDQPQHF
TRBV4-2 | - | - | CASTKGQVGSTEAFF
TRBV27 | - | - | CASTVSLDRNTGELFF